The 3 T cell receptor beta chains presented below share a single source sample, sequenced in a study of cytomegalovirus exposure and HLA in healthy donors. The assay was immunoSEQ multiplex PCR, and TCRdb's table has in-frame clones only and misses some. The sample yields 150,000 to 200,000 clones, approximately 89% seen once. The sample was PBMCs. The receptors here all came from a woman between 18 and 30 years old in good health and CMV-seropositive.

The CDR3: CASSVNRGTEAFF. Written as DNA, the CDR3 is TGCGCCAGCAGTGTAAACAGGGGCACTGAAGCTTTCTTT. The chain carries TRBV10-2 and TRBJ1-1; TRBD1 matches at 7 bases. Germline CDR1 WSHSY, CDR2 SAAADI. The CDR3 contains 13 residues. The V segment lost 4 bases and the J segment 4 bases; nucleotides outside the gene matches: 3.

The chain employs TRBV10-3 and TRBJ2-7; possible D gene TRBD1, 5 bases. Germline CDR1 and CDR2: ENHRY and SYGVKD. V dropped 6 bases and J dropped 1 base, with 10 bases sitting between them. The CDR3 loop spans 13 amino acids. The CDR3 spells CAIRTEPSYEQYF. The DNA for the CDR3 is TGTGCCATCAGGACAGAGCCATCCTACGAGCAGTACTTC.

V usage is TRBV6-5 and J usage is TRBJ2-7; 7 bases align to TRBD2. Germline CDR1 MNHEY, CDR2 SVGAGI. The CDR3 sequence is 12 residues long. V lost 1 base, J lost 7 bases, and 1 base stayed unmatched. For the CDR3, the DNA is TGTGCCAGCAGTTACTGGGAGGGGGAGCAGTACTTC. As protein: CASSYWEGEQYF.